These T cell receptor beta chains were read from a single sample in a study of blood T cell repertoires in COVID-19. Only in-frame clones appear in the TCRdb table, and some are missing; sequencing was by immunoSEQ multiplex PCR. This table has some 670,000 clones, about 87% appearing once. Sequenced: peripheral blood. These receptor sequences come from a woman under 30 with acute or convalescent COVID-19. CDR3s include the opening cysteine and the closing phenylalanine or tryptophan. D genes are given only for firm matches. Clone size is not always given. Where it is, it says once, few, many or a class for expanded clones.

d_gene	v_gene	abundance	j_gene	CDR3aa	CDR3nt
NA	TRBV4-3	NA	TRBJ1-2	CASSQDQGFYGYTF	TGCGCCAGCAGCCAAGATCAGGGGTTCTATGGCTACACCTTC
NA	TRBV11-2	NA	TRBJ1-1	CASSRLETFF	TGTGCCAGCAGCCGTTTAGAAACTTTCTTT
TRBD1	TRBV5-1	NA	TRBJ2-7	CASSSWTGISSYEQYF	TGCGCCAGCAGCTCGTGGACAGGCATCAGCTCCTACGAGCAGTACTTC
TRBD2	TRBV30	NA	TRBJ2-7	CAWSVLPSGGLPNPYEQYF	TGTGCCTGGAGTGTATTGCCTAGCGGGGGCCTGCCTAACCCCTACGAGCAGTACTTC
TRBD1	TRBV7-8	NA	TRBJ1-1	CASSTNRGNTEAFF	TGTGCCAGCAGCACGAACAGGGGGAACACTGAAGCTTTCTTT
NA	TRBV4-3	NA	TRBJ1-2	CASLGTFGGGYTF	TGCGCCAGCCTAGGGACTTTTGGTGGTGGCTACACCTTC
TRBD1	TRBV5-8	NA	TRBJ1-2	CASSFNRQGRNYGYTF	TGTGCCAGCAGCTTCAATAGACAGGGTCGTAACTATGGCTACACCTTC
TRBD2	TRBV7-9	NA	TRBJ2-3	CASSPRGGGDTQYF	TGTGCCAGCAGCCCCCGCGGGGGGGGAGATACGCAGTATTTT
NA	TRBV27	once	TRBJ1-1	CASSLGMGEAHTEAFF	TGTGCCAGCAGTTTAGGAATGGGAGAGGCACACACTGAAGCTTTCTTT
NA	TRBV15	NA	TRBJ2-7	CATSRDYSYEQYF	TGTGCCACCAGCAGAGATTATAGTTACGAGCAGTACTTC
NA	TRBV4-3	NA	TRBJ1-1	CASSQDRGPSTEAFF	TGCGCCAGCAGCCAAGATAGGGGCCCGAGCACTGAAGCTTTCTTT
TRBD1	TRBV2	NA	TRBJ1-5	CASTGTVLGSSNQPQHF	TGTGCCAGCACCGGGACAGTGCTGGGGAGTAGCAATCAGCCCCAGCATTTT
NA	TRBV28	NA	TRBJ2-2	CASSLDTIGELFF	TGTGCCAGCAGTTTGGACACCATCGGGGAGCTGTTTTTT
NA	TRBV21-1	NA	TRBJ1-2	CASSNWGRVGYTF	TGTGCCAGCAGCAACTGGGGCAGGGTCGGCTACACCTTC
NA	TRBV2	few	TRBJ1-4	CASSVWTARNEKLFF	TGTGCCAGCAGTGTATGGACAGCCAGAAATGAAAAACTGTTTTTT
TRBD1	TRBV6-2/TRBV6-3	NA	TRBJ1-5	CASSDYRGSGNQPQHF	TGTGCCAGCAGTGACTACAGGGGGTCCGGCAATCAGCCCCAGCATTTT
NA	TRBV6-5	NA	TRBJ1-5	CASSSGGVGLPQHF	TGTGCCAGCAGTTCCGGGGGGGTGGGTTTGCCCCAGCATTTT